The 11 T cell receptor beta chains reported below all come from one sample, sequenced in a study of blood T cell repertoires in COVID-19 (TCRdb year 2020). The library was generated by the immunoSEQ multiplex PCR assay. TCRdb limited this immuneACCESS table to in-frame rearrangements with V and J called. A share of clones is missing; checked studies link under half to unresolved V genes, and the rest is unexplained. This sample holds 400,000 to 500,000 clones; just over 85% were observed only once. The top ten constitute almost 1.5% of the sample. The source material was peripheral blood. These receptors were obtained from a woman aged 30 to 39 with active or convalescent COVID-19.

The rearrangement links TRBV28 to TRBJ1-1, with a possible D match to TRBD1 (6 bases). The CDR3 totals 16 residues. Germline V gene lookup returns CDR1 MDHEN and CDR2 SYDVKM. Trimming took off 6 bases at V and 1 base at J, with 18 bases between the two ends. The CDR3 nucleotides read TGTGCCAGCAGCCAAAACCGCTGGACAGCGAACACTGAAGCTTTCTTT. It encodes CASSQNRWTANTEAFF.

This chain links TRBV29-1 with TRBJ2-7; TRBD2 agrees at 8 bases. J lost 3 bases, V lost 7 bases, and 2 bases had no gene match. The V gene's germline CDR1 is SQVTM and CDR2 ANQGSEA. There are 11 residues in the CDR3. The CDR3 DNA is TGCAGCGCCGGGACTAGCTACGAGCAGTACTTC. Its translation is CSAGTSYEQYF.

V gene TRBV4-1 combines with J gene TRBJ1-4; tentative D call: TRBD1 (6 bases). The CDR3 extends over 17 amino acids. V dropped 1 base and J dropped 2 bases, with 14 bases sitting between them. Germline V CDR1 and CDR2: MGHRA, YSYEKL. The CDR3 is CASSQVPRGATNEKLFF. As DNA, the CDR3 is TGCGCCAGCAGCCAAGTACCCAGGGGAGCCACTAATGAAAAACTGTTTTTT.

The chain is built from TRBV5-4 and TRBJ1-5; a weak D match, TRBD1 (5 bases). This CDR3 has 14 residues. Looked up from germline, CDR1 is SGHNT and CDR2 is YYREEE (reference sequence). Trimming removed 3 bases from V and 5 bases from J, with 12 bases in between. CDR3 loop: CASSSEGRDQPQHF. The CDR3 DNA reads as TGTGCCAGCAGCTCCGAGGGGAGGGATCAGCCCCAGCATTTT.

This chain connects TRBV5-4 to TRBJ2-1; 11 positions match TRBD2. V was clipped by 4 bases and J by 10 bases; unmatched bases: 13. The CDR3 is 16 amino acids. Germline V gene lookup returns CDR1 SGHNT and CDR2 YYREEE (reference sequence). The CDR3 DNA reads TGTGCCAGCAGCCCTGGGACTAGCGGACCATGGACGGAGCAGTTCTTC. It yields the protein CASSPGTSGPWTEQFF.

The rearrangement joins TRBV27 to TRBJ2-4; weak D call: TRBD1 (6 bases). The germline CDR1 and CDR2 sequences are MNHEY and SMNVEV (reference sequence). This CDR3 has 15 residues. Deletions cut 2 bases from V and 6 bases from J, with 14 bases between. The CDR3 here is CASSLNFGQTNIQYF. In DNA form, the CDR3 reads TGTGCCAGCAGTTTAAATTTTGGACAGACAAACATTCAGTACTTC.

This chain links TRBV11-1 with TRBJ2-1, with 9 bases fitting TRBD1. V dropped 6 bases and J dropped 3; count of bases not matched to a gene: 6. CDR3 size: 15 residues. CDR1 is SGHAT and CDR2 is FQDESV in the germline V gene (reference sequence). CDR3 in amino acids: CASSEGQGVYNEQFF. In nucleotides, the CDR3 is TGTGCCAGCAGTGAGGGACAGGGAGTCTACAATGAGCAGTTCTTC.

This chain joins TRBV18 and TRBJ1-1; TRBD1 aligns across 9 bases. CDR1 and CDR2 (germline): KGHSH, LQKENI. The CDR3 covers 13 residues. With 6 bases clipped from V and 4 bases from J, the junction kept 3 bases outside the gene matches. CDR3 protein: CASSETGGTEAFF. The CDR3 nucleotides read TGTGCCAGCTCCGAGACAGGGGGCACTGAAGCTTTCTTT.

Turning to this clone: Within the sample, other DNA sequences also encode this same CDR3. The V call is TRBV3-1 (or the pseudogene TRBV3-2), the J call TRBJ1-2; D possibly corresponds to TRBD1 (6 bases). This CDR3 is 13 amino acids long. The germline V and J ends were trimmed by 6 bases and 4 bases, with 12 bases remaining between them. CDR1 is LGHDT and CDR2 is YNNKEL in the germline V gene (reference sequence). The CDR3 is CASSPTGSYGYTF. Here the CDR3 DNA reads TGTGCCAGCAGTCCCACAGGGTCCTATGGCTACACCTTC.

The chain recombines TRBV30 with TRBJ2-5; 7 bases fit TRBD2. This CDR3 has 11 amino acids. The germline V gene encodes CDR1 GTSNPN and CDR2 SVGIG (reference sequence). Losses at the gene ends were 4 bases for V and 13 bases for J; bases not matched to a gene: 9. The CDR3 sequence: CAWTTGGYRYF. The CDR3 bases are TGTGCCTGGACCACCGGGGGGTATCGGTACTTC. The entire variable domain, with the rest obtained from reference TRBV30 and TRBJ2-5, is as follows: SQTIHQWPATLVQPVGSPLSLECTVEGTSNPNLYWYRQAAGRGLQLLFYSVGIGQISSEVPQNLSASRPQDRQFILSSKKLLLSDSGFYLCAWTTGGYRYFGPGTRLLVL.

The chain uses TRBV12-3 or TRBV12-4 and TRBJ2-7; D is unresolved. V lost 1 base and J 0 bases, leaving 4 bases between the germline ends. The CDR3 consists of 13 residues. The CDR3 loop is CASSLGVSYEQYF. CDR3 coding DNA: TGTGCCAGCAGTTTAGGAGTCTCCTACGAGCAGTACTTC.